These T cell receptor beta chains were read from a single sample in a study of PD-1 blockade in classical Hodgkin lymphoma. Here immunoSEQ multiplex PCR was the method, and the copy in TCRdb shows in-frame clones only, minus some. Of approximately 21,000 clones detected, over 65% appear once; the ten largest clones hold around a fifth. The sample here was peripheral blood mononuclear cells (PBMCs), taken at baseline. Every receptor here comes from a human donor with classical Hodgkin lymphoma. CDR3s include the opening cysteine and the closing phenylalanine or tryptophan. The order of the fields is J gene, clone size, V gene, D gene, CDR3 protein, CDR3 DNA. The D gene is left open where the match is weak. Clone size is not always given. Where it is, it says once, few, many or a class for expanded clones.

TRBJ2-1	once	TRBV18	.	CASSPSRGESEQFF	TGTGCCAGCTCACCCTCCCGCGGAGAAAGTGAGCAGTTCTTC
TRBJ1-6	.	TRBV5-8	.	CASSLLGRNSPLHF	TGTGCCAGCAGCTTACTCGGGCGTAATTCACCCCTCCACTTT
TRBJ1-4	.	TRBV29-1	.	CSVEARDPFEKLFF	TGCAGCGTTGAGGCTCGCGACCCCTTCGAAAAACTGTTTTTT
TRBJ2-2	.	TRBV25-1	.	CASSTGAGVELFF	TGTGCCAGCAGTACGGGGGCAGGAGTAGAGCTGTTTTTT
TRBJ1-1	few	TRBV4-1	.	CASSQSRLVDTEAFF	TGCGCCAGCAGCCAATCAAGGCTGGTCGACACTGAAGCTTTCTTT
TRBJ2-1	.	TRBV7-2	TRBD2	CASSILAGTYNEQFF	TGTGCCAGCAGCATACTAGCGGGGACCTACAATGAGCAGTTCTTC
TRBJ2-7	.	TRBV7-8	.	CASSLEVGYYEQYF	TGTGCCAGCAGCTTAGAGGTCGGCTACTACGAGCAGTACTTC
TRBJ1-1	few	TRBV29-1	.	CSVRGGNTEAFF	TGCAGCGTCCGCGGGGGGAACACTGAAGCTTTCTTT
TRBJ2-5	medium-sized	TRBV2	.	CASNRGGRETQYF	TGTGCCAGCAATAGGGGGGGTAGGGAGACCCAGTACTTC
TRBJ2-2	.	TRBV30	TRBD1	CAWSRGGTGPPNTEELFF	TGTGCCTGGAGTAGGGGGGGGACAGGGCCTCCGAACACCGAGGAGCTGTTTTTT
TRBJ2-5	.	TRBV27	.	CASSPGDTQYF	TGTGCCAGCAGTCCGGGCGATACCCAGTACTTC
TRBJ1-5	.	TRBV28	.	CASSLEVRPQHF	TGTGCCAGCAGTTTAGAGGTGCGGCCCCAGCATTTT
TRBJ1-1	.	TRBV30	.	CAWSGGRNTEAFF	TGTGCCTGGAGCGGCGGTCGGAACACTGAAGCTTTCTTT
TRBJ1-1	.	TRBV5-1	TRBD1	CASSPTGDTEAFF	TGCGCCAGCAGCCCAACAGGGGACACTGAAGCTTTCTTT
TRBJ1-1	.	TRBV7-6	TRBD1	CASSLGTGNTEAFF	TGTGCCAGCAGCTTAGGGACAGGTAACACTGAAGCTTTCTTT
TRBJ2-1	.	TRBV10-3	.	CAIRNSVGEQFF	TGTGCCATCAGAAACTCGGTTGGGGAGCAGTTCTTC
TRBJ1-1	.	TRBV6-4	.	CDAQNTEAFF	TGCGACGCGCAGAACACTGAAGCTTTCTTT
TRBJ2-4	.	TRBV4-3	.	CASSSRLDAIQYF	TGCGCCAGCAGCTCCCGACTAGATGCCATTCAGTACTTC
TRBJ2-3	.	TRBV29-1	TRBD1	CSVQGADNTDTQYF	TGCAGCGTTCAGGGGGCTGATAACACAGATACGCAGTATTTT
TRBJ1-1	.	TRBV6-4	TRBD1	CASSTGTGFPLLNTEAFF	TGTGCCAGCAGTACCGGGACAGGGTTTCCATTATTGAACACTGAAGCTTTCTTT
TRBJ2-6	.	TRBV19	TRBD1	CASRGTGGTGANVLTF	TGTGCCAGTAGGGGGACAGGGGGCACTGGGGCCAACGTCCTGACTTTC
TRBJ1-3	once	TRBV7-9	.	CASSVGSQGTGNTIYF	TGTGCCAGCAGCGTAGGCTCGCAGGGAACGGGAAACACCATATATTTT
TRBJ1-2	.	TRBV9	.	CASSPLAYGYTF	TGTGCCAGCAGCCCCCTCGCCTATGGCTACACCTTC
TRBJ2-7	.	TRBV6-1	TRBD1	CASYSLGQGAYEQYF	TGTGCCAGCTATTCTTTGGGACAGGGTGCCTACGAGCAGTACTTC
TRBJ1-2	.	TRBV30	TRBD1	CAYHRDRGKGSNYGYTF	TGTGCCTACCACCGGGACAGGGGAAAAGGCAGTAACTATGGCTACACCTTC
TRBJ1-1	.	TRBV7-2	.	CASSWATGGKAFF	TGTGCCAGCAGCTGGGCCACAGGAGGTAAAGCTTTCTTT
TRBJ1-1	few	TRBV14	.	CASRNRMNTEAFF	TGTGCCAGCAGGAACCGAATGAACACTGAAGCTTTCTTT
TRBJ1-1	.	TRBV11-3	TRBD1	CASSLGRDSREAFF	TGTGCCAGCAGCTTAGGCCGGGACAGCCGTGAAGCTTTCTTT
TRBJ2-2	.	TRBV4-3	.	CASSQMRATPTGELFF	TGCGCCAGCAGCCAAATGAGGGCCACACCCACCGGGGAGCTGTTTTTT